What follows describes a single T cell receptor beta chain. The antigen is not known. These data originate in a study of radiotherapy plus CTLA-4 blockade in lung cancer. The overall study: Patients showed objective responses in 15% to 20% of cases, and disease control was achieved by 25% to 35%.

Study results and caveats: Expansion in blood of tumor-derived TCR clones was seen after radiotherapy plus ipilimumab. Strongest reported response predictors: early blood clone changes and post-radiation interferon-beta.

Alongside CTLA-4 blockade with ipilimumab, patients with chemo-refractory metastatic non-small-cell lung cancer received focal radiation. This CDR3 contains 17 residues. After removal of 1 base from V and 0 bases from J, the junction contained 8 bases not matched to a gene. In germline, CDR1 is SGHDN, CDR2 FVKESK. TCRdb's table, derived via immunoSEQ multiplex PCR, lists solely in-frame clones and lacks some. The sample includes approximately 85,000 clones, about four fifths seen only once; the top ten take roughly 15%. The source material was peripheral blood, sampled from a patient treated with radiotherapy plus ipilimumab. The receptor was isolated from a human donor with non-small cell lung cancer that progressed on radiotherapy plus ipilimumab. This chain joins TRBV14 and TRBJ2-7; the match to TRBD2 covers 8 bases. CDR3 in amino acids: CASSQGTWSGSSYEQYF. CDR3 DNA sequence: TGTGCCAGCAGCCAAGGAACGTGGAGCGGGAGCTCCTACGAGCAGTACTTC.